This record looks at one T cell receptor beta chain sequence and its context. Its antigen is currently not known. One base away there is no much larger clone; base qualities are not given. The data were obtained in a study of identical twins (dated by TCRdb to 2016 to 2017). As for the study more broadly: To test whether fetal clonotypes persist, this study deep-sequenced TCR alpha and beta repertoires from monozygotic twins, from unrelated adults of various ages, and from cord blood. To rule out contamination, replicate twin experiments were performed at different times with different library preparation protocols.

The CDR3 contains 17 residues, cysteine and phenylalanine counted. Of the read, only the CDR3 DNA is kept; its 51 bases are in frame from base 1. CDR1 and CDR2 (SGHRS, YFSETQ) derive from the germline V gene. The germline V and J ends show losses of 4 bases and 7 bases respectively, and no gene match explains 10 bases of the junction. Overall study outcomes, separate from this receptor: Conclusions relied on cross-sectional statistical analysis, since the same donors could not be followed over many years. Invariant T cells such as MAIT and iNKT could partly confound zero-insertion analyses, although diverse VJ usage argued against such confounding for most clonotypes. Out-of-frame TCR alpha sharing in monozygotic twins was systematically underestimated by recombination models, whereas sharing between unrelated individuals was in agreement with the recombination models. Fewer insertions were carried by abundant cord blood beta clonotypes; a weaker similar trend was observed in young adult naive repertoires, while no such trend was observed in memory repertoires. Excess twin sharing in beta out-of-frame sequences was weaker because fewer shared sequences lowered the signal-to-noise ratio. Out-of-frame TCR alpha sequences shared between twins showed an excess of low generation-probability sequences compared with coincidental sharing between unrelated individuals.

Every donor in the study was a healthy Caucasian. The twin cohort comprised three pairs of female monozygotic twins, all aged about 18 to 29 years. RNA for TCR libraries was isolated from peripheral blood mononuclear cells. The protocol used for the library was 5' RACE. The sequencer listed for this sample is Illumina HiSeq 2000. Template switching added a universal primer binding site, and the final cDNA carried a unique molecular identifier that allowed TCR cDNA molecules to be counted accurately. Specific primers in the conserved constant-segment region were used to synthesize first-strand cDNA for the TCR alpha and beta chains. Each cDNA library was double barcoded, with a SMART-Mk sample barcode plus Illumina barcodes, to control for contamination. TruSeq adapter sequences and Illumina sample barcodes were added in two successive PCR steps. TCR alpha and beta cDNA libraries were sequenced on the Illumina HiSeq platform with custom primers. The original pipeline was this. MiGEC processed the raw reads to extract unique molecular identifiers, while MiXCR was used to determine the CDR3 positions. For each individual, recombination models were inferred using an EM algorithm with the repgenHMM and IGoR tools. The analysis of shared clonotypes was done with the tcR package in R, with sharing normalized by the product of cloneset sizes. Out-of-frame nonproductive sequences were analyzed to study raw recombination free of thymic and clonal selection effects. The raw public reads went through TCRdb reprocessing: fastp at Q25, MiXCR clone calling, in-frame beta chains kept. Each CDR3 protein gets just one entry, which takes the most common genes and DNA from the rows behind it. These V and J calls derive from TCRdb rather than the authors' analysis. This sample has roughly 750,000 distinct CDR3 sequences in its table, and around 20% of those were observed once. Roughly 4% of the sample lies in the top ten.

This same sample was also taken into another study, of T cells expressing NK-cell markers. As the second study states: TCR beta-chain repertoires were profiled in sorted CD3+CD56+NKG2C+, CD3+CD56+NKG2C- and CD3+CD56-NKG2C+ T-cell subsets from about 8 donors. Among the eight sequenced donors, only one was HCMV-seronegative, while the other seven were HCMV-seropositive. In several experiments an anti-gammadeltaTCR antibody was added to restrict sorting to alphabetaTCR-expressing T cells. In six or seven donors, the dominant CD3+CD56+NKG2C+ clonotypes ranked among the top 10 CD8+ clonotypes, making up 1.0-7.0% of CD8+ T cells. Those dominant clonotypes were again the most abundant among CD3+CD56-NKG2C+ cells in a handful of donors, at roughly 28.3-60.1%. It remained unclear whether the expanded NKG2C-expressing T cell clones were specific for HCMV antigens. All eight donors whose samples were sequenced were randomly selected healthy volunteers, three of them men and five women. HCMV serostatus was determined by detecting HCMV-specific IgG in serum with a commercial ELISA kit. Bulk peripheral blood T-cell repertoires were additionally sequenced from unsorted PBMC for six donors. Reads were demultiplexed and grouped by UMI with MIGEC, and clonotypes were assembled and quantified with MiTCR. To remove erroneous sequences, TCR cDNA sequences were retained only when supported by two or more reads. The tcR package was used for downstream repertoire analysis, and clonotypes were matched between fractions using CDR3 nucleotide sequence together with V segment. Antigen specificity was annotated against VDJdb with VDJmatch, allowing one amino acid substitution in CDR3.

Sequencing used PBMCs. This TCR derives from a woman younger than 30 in good health. The chain uses TRBV5-1 and TRBJ2-1; TRBD2 agrees with 14 junctional bases. The DNA sequence is TGCGCCAGCAGCACGGGACTAGCGGGAGCGGAGAAGAATGAGCAGTTCTTC. This gives the protein CASSTGLAGAEKNEQFF.